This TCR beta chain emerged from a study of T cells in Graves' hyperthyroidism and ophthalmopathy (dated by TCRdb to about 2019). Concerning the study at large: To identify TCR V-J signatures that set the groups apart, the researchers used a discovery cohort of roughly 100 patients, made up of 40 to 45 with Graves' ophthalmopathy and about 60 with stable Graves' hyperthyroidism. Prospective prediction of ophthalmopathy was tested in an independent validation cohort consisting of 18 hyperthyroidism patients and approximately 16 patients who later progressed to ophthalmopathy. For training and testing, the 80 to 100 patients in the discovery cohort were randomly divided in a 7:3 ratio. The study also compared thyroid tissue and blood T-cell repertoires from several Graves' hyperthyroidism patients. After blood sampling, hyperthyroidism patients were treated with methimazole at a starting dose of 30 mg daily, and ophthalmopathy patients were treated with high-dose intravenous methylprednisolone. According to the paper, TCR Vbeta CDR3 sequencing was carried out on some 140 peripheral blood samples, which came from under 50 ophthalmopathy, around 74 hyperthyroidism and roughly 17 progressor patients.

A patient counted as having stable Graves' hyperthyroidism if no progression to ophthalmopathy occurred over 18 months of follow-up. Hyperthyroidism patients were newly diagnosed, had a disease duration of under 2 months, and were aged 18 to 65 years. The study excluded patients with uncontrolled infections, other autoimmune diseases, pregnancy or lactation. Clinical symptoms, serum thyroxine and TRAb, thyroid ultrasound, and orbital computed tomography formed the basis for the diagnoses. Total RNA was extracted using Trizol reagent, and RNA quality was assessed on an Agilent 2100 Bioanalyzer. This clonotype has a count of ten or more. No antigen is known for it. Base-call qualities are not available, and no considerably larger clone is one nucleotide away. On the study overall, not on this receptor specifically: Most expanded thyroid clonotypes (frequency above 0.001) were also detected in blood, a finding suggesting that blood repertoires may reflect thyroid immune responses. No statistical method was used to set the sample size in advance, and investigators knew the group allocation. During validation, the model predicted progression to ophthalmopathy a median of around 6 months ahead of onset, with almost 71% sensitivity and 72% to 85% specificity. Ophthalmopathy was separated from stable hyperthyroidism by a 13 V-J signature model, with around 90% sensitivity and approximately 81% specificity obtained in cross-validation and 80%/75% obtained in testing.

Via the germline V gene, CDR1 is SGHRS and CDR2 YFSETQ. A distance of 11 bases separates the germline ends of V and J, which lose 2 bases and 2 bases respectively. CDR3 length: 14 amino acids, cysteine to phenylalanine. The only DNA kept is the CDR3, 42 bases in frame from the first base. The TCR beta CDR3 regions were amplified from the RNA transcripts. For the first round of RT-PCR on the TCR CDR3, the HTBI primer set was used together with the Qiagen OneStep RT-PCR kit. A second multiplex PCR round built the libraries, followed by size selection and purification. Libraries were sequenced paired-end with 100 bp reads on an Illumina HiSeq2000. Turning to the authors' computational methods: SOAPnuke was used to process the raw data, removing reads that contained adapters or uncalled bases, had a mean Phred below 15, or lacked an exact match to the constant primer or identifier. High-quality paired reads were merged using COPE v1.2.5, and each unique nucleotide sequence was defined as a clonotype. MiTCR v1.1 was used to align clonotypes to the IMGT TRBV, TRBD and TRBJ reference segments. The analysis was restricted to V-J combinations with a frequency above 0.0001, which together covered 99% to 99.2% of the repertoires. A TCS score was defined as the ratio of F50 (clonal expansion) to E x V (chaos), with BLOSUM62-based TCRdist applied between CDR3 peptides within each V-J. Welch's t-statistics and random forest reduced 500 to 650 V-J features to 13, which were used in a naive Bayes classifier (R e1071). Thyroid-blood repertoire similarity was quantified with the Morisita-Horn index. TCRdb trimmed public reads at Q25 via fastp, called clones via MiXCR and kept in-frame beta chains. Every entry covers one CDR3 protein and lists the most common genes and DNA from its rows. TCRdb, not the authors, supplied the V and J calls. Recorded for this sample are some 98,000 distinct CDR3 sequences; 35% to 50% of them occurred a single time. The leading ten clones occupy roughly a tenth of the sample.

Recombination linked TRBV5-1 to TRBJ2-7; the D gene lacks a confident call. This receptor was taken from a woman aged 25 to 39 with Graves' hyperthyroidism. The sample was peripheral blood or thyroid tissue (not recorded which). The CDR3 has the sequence CASSFFIEAYEQYF. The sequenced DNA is TGCGCCAGCAGCTTTTTTATCGAGGCCTACGAGCAGTACTTC.